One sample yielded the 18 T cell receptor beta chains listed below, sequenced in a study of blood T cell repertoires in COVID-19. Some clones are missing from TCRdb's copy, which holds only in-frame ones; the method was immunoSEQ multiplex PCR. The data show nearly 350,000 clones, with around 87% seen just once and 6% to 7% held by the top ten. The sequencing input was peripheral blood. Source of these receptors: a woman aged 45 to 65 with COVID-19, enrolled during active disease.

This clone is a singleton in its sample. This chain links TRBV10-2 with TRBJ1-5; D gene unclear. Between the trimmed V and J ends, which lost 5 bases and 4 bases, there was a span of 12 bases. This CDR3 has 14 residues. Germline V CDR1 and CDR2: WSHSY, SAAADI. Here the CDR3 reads CASSKPGGNQPQHF. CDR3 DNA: TGCGCCAGCAGTAAGCCGGGAGGAAATCAGCCCCAGCATTTT.

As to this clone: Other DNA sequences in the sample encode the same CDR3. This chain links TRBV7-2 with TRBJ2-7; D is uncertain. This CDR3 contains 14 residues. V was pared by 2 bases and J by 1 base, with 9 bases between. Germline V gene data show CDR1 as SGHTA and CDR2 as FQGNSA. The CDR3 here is CASSLTSGSYEQYF. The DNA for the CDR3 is TGTGCCAGCAGCTTAACTTCCGGTTCCTACGAGCAGTACTTC.

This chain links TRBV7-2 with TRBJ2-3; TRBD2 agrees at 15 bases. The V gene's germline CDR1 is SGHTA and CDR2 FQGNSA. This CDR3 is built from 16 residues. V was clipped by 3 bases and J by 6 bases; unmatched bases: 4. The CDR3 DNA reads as TGTGCCAGCAGCTTCGGACTAGCGGGAGGGAAGGATACGCAGTATTTT. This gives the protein CASSFGLAGGKDTQYF.

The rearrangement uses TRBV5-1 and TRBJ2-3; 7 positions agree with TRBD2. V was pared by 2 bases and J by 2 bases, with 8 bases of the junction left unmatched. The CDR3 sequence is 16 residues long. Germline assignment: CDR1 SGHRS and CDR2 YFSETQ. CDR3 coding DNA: TGCGCCAGCAGCTTAGTAGCGGGCAGGGTCACAGATACGCAGTATTTT. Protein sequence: CASSLVAGRVTDTQYF.

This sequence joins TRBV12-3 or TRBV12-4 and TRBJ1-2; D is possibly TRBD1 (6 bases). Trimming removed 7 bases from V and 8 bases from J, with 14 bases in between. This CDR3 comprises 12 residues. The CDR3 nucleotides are TGTGCCAGCACCATTAACAGGGCAGGCTACACCTTC. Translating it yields CASTINRAGYTF.

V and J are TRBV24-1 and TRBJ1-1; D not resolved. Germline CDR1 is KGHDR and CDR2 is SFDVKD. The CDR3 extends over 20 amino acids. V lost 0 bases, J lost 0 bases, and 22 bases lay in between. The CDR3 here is CATSDLQSVQLSNLNTEAFF. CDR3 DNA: TGTGCCACCAGTGATTTGCAATCCGTACAGCTATCTAATTTGAACACTGAAGCTTTCTTT.

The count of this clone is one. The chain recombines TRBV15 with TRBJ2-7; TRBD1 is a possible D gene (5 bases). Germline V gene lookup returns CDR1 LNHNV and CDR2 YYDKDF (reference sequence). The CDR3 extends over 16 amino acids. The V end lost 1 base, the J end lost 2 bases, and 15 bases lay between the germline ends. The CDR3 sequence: CATSRGWAGRPYEQYF. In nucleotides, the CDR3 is TGTGCCACCAGCAGAGGATGGGCAGGGCGACCCTACGAGCAGTACTTC.

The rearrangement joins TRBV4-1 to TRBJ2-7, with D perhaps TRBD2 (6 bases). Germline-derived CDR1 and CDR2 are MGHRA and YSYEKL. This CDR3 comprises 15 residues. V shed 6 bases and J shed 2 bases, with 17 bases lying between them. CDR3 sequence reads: CASRPMGGGPYEQYF. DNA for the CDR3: TGCGCCAGCAGGCCAATGGGAGGTGGTCCCTACGAGCAGTACTTC.

The CDR3 DNA follows: TGTGCCACCAGCAGAGATCAAGGGGCAGTCACTGAAGCTTTCTTT. Translation gives CATSRDQGAVTEAFF. V usage is TRBV15 and J usage is TRBJ1-1, with a tentative D call TRBD1 (5 bases). V was cut by 0 bases and J by 4 bases, with 12 bases left in between. The CDR3 spans 15 residues. In germline, CDR1 is LNHNV, CDR2 YYDKDF (reference sequence).

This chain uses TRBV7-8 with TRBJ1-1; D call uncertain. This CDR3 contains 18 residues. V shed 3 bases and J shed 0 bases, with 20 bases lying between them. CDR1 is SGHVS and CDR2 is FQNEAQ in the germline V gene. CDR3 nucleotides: TGTGCCAGCAGCTTCCCCTCAGCGCCGCAGCTTATGAACACTGAAGCTTTCTTT. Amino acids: CASSFPSAPQLMNTEAFF.

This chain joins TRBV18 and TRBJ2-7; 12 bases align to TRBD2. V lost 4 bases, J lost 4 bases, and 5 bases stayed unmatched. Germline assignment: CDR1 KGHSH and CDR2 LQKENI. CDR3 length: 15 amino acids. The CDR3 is CASSRTSGAAYEQYF. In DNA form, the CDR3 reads TGTGCCAGCTCACGGACTAGCGGGGCAGCATACGAGCAGTACTTC. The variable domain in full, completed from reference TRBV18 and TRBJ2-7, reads NAGVMQNPRHLVRRRGQEARLRCSPMKGHSHVYWYRQLPEEGLKFMVYLQKENIIDESGMPKERFSAEFPKEGPSILRIQQVVRGDSAAYFCASSRTSGAAYEQYFGPGTRLTVT.

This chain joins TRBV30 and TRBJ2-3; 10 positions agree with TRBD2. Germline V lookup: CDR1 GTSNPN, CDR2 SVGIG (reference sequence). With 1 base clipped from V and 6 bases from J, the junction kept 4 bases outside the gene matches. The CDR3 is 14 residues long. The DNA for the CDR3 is TGTGCCTGGAGTGCAACTAGCGGGACTGATACGCAGTATTTT. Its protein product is CAWSATSGTDTQYF.

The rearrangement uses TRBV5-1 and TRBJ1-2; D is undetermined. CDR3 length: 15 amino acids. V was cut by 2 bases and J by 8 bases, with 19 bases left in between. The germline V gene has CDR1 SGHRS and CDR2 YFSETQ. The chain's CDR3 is CASSFLTGGSSGYTF. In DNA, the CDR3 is TGCGCCAGCAGCTTCTTGACCGGCGGGTCCTCGGGCTACACCTTC.

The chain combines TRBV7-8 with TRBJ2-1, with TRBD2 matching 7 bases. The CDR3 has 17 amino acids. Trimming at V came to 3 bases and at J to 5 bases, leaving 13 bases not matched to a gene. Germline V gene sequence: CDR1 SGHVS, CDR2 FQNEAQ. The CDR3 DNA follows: TGTGCCAGCAGCTTTCGGTTCCGCGGGAGTCTGAACAATGAGCAGTTCTTC. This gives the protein CASSFRFRGSLNNEQFF.

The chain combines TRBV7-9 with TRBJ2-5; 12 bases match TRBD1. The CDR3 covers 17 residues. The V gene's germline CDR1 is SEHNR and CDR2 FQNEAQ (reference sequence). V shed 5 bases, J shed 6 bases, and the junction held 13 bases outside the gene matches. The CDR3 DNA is TGTGCCAGCAGCGTTTTTAGAGGGACAGGGGGCGCGCAGACCCAGTACTTC. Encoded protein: CASSVFRGTGGAQTQYF.

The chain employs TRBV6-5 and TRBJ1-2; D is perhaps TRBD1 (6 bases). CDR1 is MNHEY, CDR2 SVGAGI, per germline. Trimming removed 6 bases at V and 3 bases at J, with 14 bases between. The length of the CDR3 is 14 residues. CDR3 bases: TGTGCCAGCAGAGCCTACAGGGACGACTATGGCTACACCTTC. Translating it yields CASRAYRDDYGYTF.

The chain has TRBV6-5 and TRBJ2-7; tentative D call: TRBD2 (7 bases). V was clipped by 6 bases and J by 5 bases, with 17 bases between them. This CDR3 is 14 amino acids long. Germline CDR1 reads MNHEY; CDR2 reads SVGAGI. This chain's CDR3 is CASRGGGGSHEQYF. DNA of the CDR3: TGTGCCAGCAGGGGGGGCGGGGGCAGCCACGAGCAGTACTTC.

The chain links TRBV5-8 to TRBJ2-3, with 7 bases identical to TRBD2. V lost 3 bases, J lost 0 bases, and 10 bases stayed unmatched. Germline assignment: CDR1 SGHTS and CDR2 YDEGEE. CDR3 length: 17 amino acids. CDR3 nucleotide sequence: TGTGCCAGCAGCTCAAGGGGCGGGGGAACTAGCACAGATACGCAGTATTTT. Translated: CASSSRGGGTSTDTQYF.